This T cell receptor beta chain is from a study of blood T cell repertoires in COVID-19. About the research overall: PBMCs, B-cell-depleted T cells, or T cells were the source of the cDNA or gDNA that made up the material.

The CDR3 covers 18 residues. The V gene end was trimmed by 2 bases and the J gene end by 4 bases; junction bases not matched to a gene: 11. Per the germline V gene, CDR1 is SGHTA and CDR2 is FQGNSA. Only in-frame clones appear in the TCRdb table, and some are missing; sequencing was by immunoSEQ multiplex PCR. This table has around 100,000 clones, over 75% appearing once. This TCR was sampled from a man aged 45-65 years with acute or convalescent COVID-19. The sample comprised peripheral blood. V and J are TRBV7-2 and TRBJ2-6; 7 bases line up with TRBD1. CDR3 in DNA: TGTGCCAGCAGCTTATATAAGGGGGCAGGGCTCGGGGCCAACGTCCTGACTTTC. Translated, it gives CASSLYKGAGLGANVLTF.